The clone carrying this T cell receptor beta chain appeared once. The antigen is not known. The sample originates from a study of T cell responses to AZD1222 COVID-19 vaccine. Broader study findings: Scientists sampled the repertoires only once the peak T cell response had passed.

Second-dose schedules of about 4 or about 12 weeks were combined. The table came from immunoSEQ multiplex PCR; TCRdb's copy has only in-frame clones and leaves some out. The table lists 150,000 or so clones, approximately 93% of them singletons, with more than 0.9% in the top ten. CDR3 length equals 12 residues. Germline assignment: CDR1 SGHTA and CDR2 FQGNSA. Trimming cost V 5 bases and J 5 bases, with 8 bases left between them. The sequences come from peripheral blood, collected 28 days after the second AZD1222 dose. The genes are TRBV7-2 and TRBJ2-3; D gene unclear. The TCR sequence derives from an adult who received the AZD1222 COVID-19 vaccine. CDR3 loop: CASSSSGDTQYF. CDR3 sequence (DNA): TGTGCCAGCAGCAGTTCAGGAGATACGCAGTATTTT.